The 18 T cell receptor beta chains reported below all come from one sample, sequenced in a study of blood T cell repertoires in COVID-19. Assay used: immunoSEQ multiplex PCR; TCRdb lists only in-frame clones, some missing. The sample has tens of thousands of clones; around 89% are singletons. Sequencing used peripheral blood. The receptors come from a woman aged 55 to 70 with COVID-19, enrolled during active disease.

The chain employs TRBV7-2 and TRBJ2-7, with a tentative D call TRBD1 (5 bases). Germline lookup yields CDR1 SGHTA and CDR2 FQGNSA. V was pared by 4 bases and J by 2 bases, with 15 bases between. The CDR3 totals 15 residues. The CDR3 sequence: CASSYSTGAAYEQYF. DNA of the CDR3: TGTGCCAGCAGCTACAGCACTGGGGCCGCCTACGAGCAGTACTTC.

The chain has TRBV28 and TRBJ1-6; no clear D. V lost 6 bases, J lost 3 bases, and 15 bases lay in between. Per germline, CDR1 MDHEN and CDR2 SYDVKM. The CDR3 runs 16 residues. In DNA form, the CDR3 reads TGTGCCAGCAGCCGCGCCCTGCGGGGCTATAATTCACCCCTCCACTTT. Its protein is CASSRALRGYNSPLHF.

CDR3 coding DNA: TGTGCCAGCAGCTTAGGGCGGCAGGGCTCGAACACCGGGGAGCTGTTTTTT. As protein: CASSLGRQGSNTGELFF. The chain uses TRBV7-2 and TRBJ2-2; a weak D match, TRBD1 (5 bases). The CDR3 totals 17 residues. Germline loops: CDR1 SGHTA, CDR2 FQGNSA. V shed 1 base and J shed 0 bases, with 12 bases lying between them.

J is TRBJ1-1 and V is TRBV6-5, with TRBD1 as a possible D gene (5 bases). The CDR3 runs 16 residues. V was cut by 2 bases and J by 4 bases, with 17 bases left in between. CDR1 MNHEY and CDR2 SVGAGI come from the germline V gene. CDR3 bases: TGTGCCAGCAGTTACCCGCCCGGGGGAACAGGCACTGAAGCTTTCTTT. Translation gives CASSYPPGGTGTEAFF.

This clone was picked up a small number of times. The chain recombines TRBV5-1 with TRBJ2-6; 9 positions match TRBD2. With V trimmed by 4 bases and J by 0 bases, 8 bases remained unmatched. The CDR3 covers 18 residues. Germline CDR1 and CDR2: SGHRS and YFSETQ. The CDR3 nucleotides read TGCGCCAGCAGCCTCTTAGCGGGGGCGGCCTCTGGGGCCAACGTCCTGACTTTC. Translated, it gives CASSLLAGAASGANVLTF.

This clone has just one count. The chain is built from TRBV5-1 and TRBJ1-2; 10 nucleotides align to TRBD1. CDR1 is SGHRS and CDR2 is YFSETQ in the germline V gene. V lost 4 bases and J lost 6; bases outside the gene matches: 6. The CDR3 loop spans 14 amino acids. Here the CDR3 reads CASSLVGQGNGYTF. CDR3 sequence (DNA): TGCGCCAGCAGCCTGGTGGGACAGGGGAATGGCTACACCTTC.

The chain combines TRBV30 with TRBJ2-1; no firm D call. The CDR3 is 14 residues long. Trimming shortened V by 5 bases and J by 1 base, and 12 bases separated the two germline ends. Germline lookup yields CDR1 GTSNPN and CDR2 SVGIG (reference sequence). CDR3 DNA: TGTGCCTGGGAACGACGCAGGTCCTACAATGAGCAGTTCTTC. It encodes CAWERRRSYNEQFF.

V usage is TRBV3-1 (or the pseudogene TRBV3-2) and J usage is TRBJ2-2; D is unresolved. Germline V lookup: CDR1 LGHDT, CDR2 YNNKEL (reference sequence). This CDR3 has 15 amino acids. Between the trimmed V and J ends, which lost 1 base and 1 base, there was a span of 7 bases. The CDR3 protein is CASSQGLGNTGELFF. DNA of the CDR3: TGTGCCAGCAGCCAAGGACTGGGGAACACCGGGGAGCTGTTTTTT.

The chain recombines TRBV7-2 with TRBJ2-7, with TRBD2 matching over 12 bases. Trimming at V came to 4 bases and at J to 0 bases, leaving 4 bases not matched to a gene. The CDR3 is made up of 16 amino acids. Germline values: CDR1 SGHTA, CDR2 FQGNSA. The CDR3 region has the DNA TGTGCCAGCAGCTCCAGACTAGCGGGAGCCTCCTACGAGCAGTACTTC. Encoded protein: CASSSRLAGASYEQYF.

The rearrangement links TRBV7-2 to TRBJ1-1; 10 positions match TRBD1. V shed 5 bases and J 4 bases; nucleotides not matched to a gene: 10. Looked up from germline, CDR1 is SGHTA and CDR2 is FQGNSA. CDR3 length: 16 residues. Here the CDR3 reads CASSRWDRGEGTEAFF. The DNA of the CDR3 is TGTGCCAGCAGCCGTTGGGACAGGGGAGAGGGCACTGAAGCTTTCTTT.

The rearrangement links TRBV6-2 or TRBV6-3 to TRBJ1-5, with 7 bases aligning to TRBD1. The CDR3 sequence is 19 residues long. Looked up from germline, CDR1 is MNHEY and CDR2 is SVGEGT. Trimming cost V 6 bases and J 0 bases; bases outside gene matches: 17. The CDR3 here is CASSRYDRVEIDSNQPQHF. In DNA, the CDR3 is TGTGCCAGCAGCCGATACGACAGGGTCGAGATCGATAGCAATCAGCCCCAGCATTTT.

The V call is TRBV7-2, the J call TRBJ2-1, with 9 positions matching TRBD2. Germline-derived CDR1 and CDR2 are SGHTA and FQGNSA. After removal of 1 base from V and 4 bases from J, the junction contained 14 bases not matched to a gene. The CDR3 is 19 amino acids. For the CDR3, the DNA is TGTGCCAGCAGCTTAGGGTGGCGGTCTAGCGGGAAAAGGTACAATGAGCAGTTCTTC. Translation: CASSLGWRSSGKRYNEQFF.

This rearrangement joins TRBV19 to TRBJ1-5, with TRBD1 matching over 7 bases. The J segment lost 7 bases and the V segment lost 7 bases, leaving 4 bases of the junction unmatched. This CDR3 comprises 12 residues. The germline V gene encodes CDR1 LNHDA and CDR2 SQIVND (reference sequence). CDR3 bases: TGTGCCAGTACGCAGGGGGGACAGCCCCAGCATTTT. The encoded protein is CASTQGGQPQHF.

This sequence joins TRBV4-1 and TRBJ1-3; unclear D gene. The V gene lost 4 bases and the J gene lost 9 bases, with 10 bases spanning the gap. CDR1 and CDR2 (germline): MGHRA, YSYEKL. The CDR3 spans 12 residues. DNA of the CDR3: TGCGCCAGCAGCCCCTTCGGAGGCACCATATATTTT. Amino acids: CASSPFGGTIYF.

The chain links TRBV5-1 to TRBJ1-6, with D hard to call. Trimming removed 5 bases from V and 0 bases from J, with 6 bases in between. CDR1 SGHRS and CDR2 YFSETQ come from the germline V gene. The CDR3 totals 14 residues. CDR3 nucleotide sequence: TGCGCCAGCAGGGAGAGCTCCTATAATTCACCCCTCCACTTT. Protein: CASRESSYNSPLHF.

This rearrangement joins TRBV5-1 to TRBJ2-5; 10 bases are shared with TRBD2. This CDR3 contains 15 residues. V trimming: 5 bases; J trimming: 2 bases; junction bases outside the gene matches: 6. Germline values: CDR1 SGHRS, CDR2 YFSETQ. This CDR3 is CASSRVAGGQETQYF. CDR3 in DNA: TGCGCCAGCAGTCGAGTAGCGGGAGGACAAGAGACCCAGTACTTC.

J is TRBJ2-2 and V is TRBV24-1, with D tentatively TRBD2 (6 bases). Germline-derived CDR1 and CDR2 are KGHDR and SFDVKD. The CDR3 runs 14 residues. Trimming removed 10 bases at V and 3 bases at J, with 14 bases between. CDR3 in DNA: TGTGCCACGAGGACGGGACTCGACACCGGGGAGCTGTTTTTT. It is translated as CATRTGLDTGELFF.

J is TRBJ2-7 and V is TRBV12-3 or TRBV12-4; D may be TRBD2 (5 bases). This CDR3 has 12 residues. Between the trimmed V and J ends, which lost 8 bases and 7 bases, there was a span of 15 bases. In DNA form, the CDR3 reads TGTGCCAGCGGGTACCTCGAGCGGGAGCAGTACTTC. Protein sequence: CASGYLEREQYF.